What follows is one TCR beta chain and its context. This sample stems from a study of T-cell memory formation after mild COVID-19. CDR1 MNHEY and CDR2 SMNVEV come from the germline V gene (reference sequence). Trimming pared 3 bases from V and 2 bases from J, leaving 8 bases between. The CDR3 loop spans 15 amino acids. TCRdb reanalysed the 5' RACE reads using MiXCR and keeps one entry per CDR3 protein. Counted here are about 320,000 distinct CDR3 sequences, roughly an eighth occurring once; the ten biggest clones make up over 20%. This chain uses TRBV27 with TRBJ1-6, with unresolved D. The TCR originated in a man aged 18 to 29 who had mild COVID-19 (a few samples of this study predate the infection). Cell type and time point are not known. The material sequenced was PBMCs or a T cell subset sorted from them (not recorded which). CDR3 sequence: CASSFMITYNSPLHF. The CDR3 nucleotides read TGTGCCAGCAGTTTCATGATTACCTATAATTCACCCCTCCACTTT.